A single sample is the source of the 20 T cell receptor beta chains below, sequenced in a study of Ad26.COV2.S vaccination and SARS-CoV-2 variants. Treatment meaning: about 20 received Ad26.COV2.S at low or high dose, single or two shots; about 5 received placebo; per-sample allocation not given. The samples date from day 63 after the first vaccine or placebo injection. Generated by immunoSEQ multiplex PCR, the TCRdb table keeps only in-frame clones and is missing some. Of under 600,000 clones in the sample, 80% to 90% are singletons; the top ten hold 1.7%. Sequences were derived from peripheral blood, sampled in a trial of Ad26.COV2.S vaccine versus placebo. All receptors come from a person aged 18-60 years who received the Ad26.COV2.S COVID-19 vaccine or a placebo.

V and J are TRBV19 and TRBJ1-4; TRBD1 matches at 8 bases. The CDR3 has 13 residues. The junction had 2 bases not matched to a gene; V was cut back by 8 bases and J by 3 bases. CDR1 and CDR2 (germline): LNHDA, SQIVND (reference sequence). This CDR3 reads CASRQGPNEKLFF. For the CDR3, the DNA is TGTGCCAGTCGACAGGGGCCTAATGAAAAACTGTTTTTT.

In DNA form, the CDR3 reads TGTGCCAGCCTCCGGGCCAGTGAAGCTTTCTTT. Encoded protein: CASLRASEAFF. The chain carries TRBV12-3 or TRBV12-4 and TRBJ1-1; D remains unclear. This CDR3 is built from 11 residues. With 8 bases removed from V and 7 bases from J, the gap between germline ends came to 11 bases.

The chain recombines TRBV21-1 with TRBJ2-1; TRBD2 reflects the table's D call only, with no check against the DNA. TRBV21-1 is listed as a pseudogene. The CDR3 runs to 19 residues. The CDR3 loop is CASSASRTSGRVGANEQFF. The CDR3 DNA reads TGTGCCAGCAGCGCCTCTAGGACTAGCGGGAGGGTGGGGGCCAATGAGCAGTTCTTC.

The chain carries TRBV13 and TRBJ2-7; D gene ambiguous. The CDR3 consists of 16 residues. CDR1 PRHDT and CDR2 FYEKMQ come from the germline V gene (reference sequence). The V end was cut by 0 bases, the J end by 2 bases, with 14 bases between. The DNA of the CDR3 is TGTGCCAGCAGCTTAGGCCTGAGGCAGACCCCCTACGAGCAGTACTTC. Amino acid sequence: CASSLGLRQTPYEQYF.

The chain recombines TRBV3-1 (or the pseudogene TRBV3-2) with TRBJ2-2; a possible D gene is TRBD2 (6 bases). V was cut by 1 base and J by 1 base, with 10 bases left in between. From germline, CDR1 is LGHDT and CDR2 YNNKEL (reference sequence). There are 16 residues in the CDR3. DNA for the CDR3: TGTGCCAGCAGCCAAGTGGGACTCTTGAACACCGGGGAGCTGTTTTTT. This sequence encodes CASSQVGLLNTGELFF.

This chain joins TRBV5-1 and TRBJ1-5, with D tentatively TRBD1 (6 bases). V dropped 0 bases and J dropped 4 bases, with 14 bases sitting between them. CDR1 and CDR2 (germline): SGHRS, YFSETQ. There are 16 residues in the CDR3. As DNA, the CDR3 is TGCGCCAGCAGCTTGGGTACAGGGAGAACAAATCAGCCCCAGCATTTT. This gives the protein CASSLGTGRTNQPQHF.

This rearrangement joins TRBV5-5 to TRBJ2-1, with 9 bases aligning to TRBD1. The CDR3 contains 17 residues. With 0 bases clipped from V and 4 bases from J, the junction kept 8 bases outside the gene matches. The germline V gene has CDR1 SGHKS and CDR2 YYEKEE (reference sequence). CDR3 amino acids: CASSLAPRDRVYNEQFF. The CDR3 region has the DNA TGTGCCAGCAGCTTGGCCCCCCGGGACAGGGTTTACAATGAGCAGTTCTTC.

This clone was detected only once. The chain couples TRBV30 to TRBJ2-7, with TRBD1 matching 8 bases. Germline loops: CDR1 GTSNPN, CDR2 SVGIG (reference sequence). The CDR3 covers 12 residues. J lost 2 bases, V lost 3 bases, and 0 bases had no gene match. CDR3 bases: TGTGCCTGGAGCAGGGGGCCCTACGAGCAGTACTTC. This encodes CAWSRGPYEQYF.

This clone appeared a few times. The chain recombines TRBV20-1 with TRBJ2-7; tentative D call: TRBD2 (6 bases). CDR3 length equals 13 residues. Germline-derived CDR1 and CDR2 are DFQATT and SNEGSKA (reference sequence). Trimming pared 3 bases from V and 2 bases from J, leaving 11 bases between. The CDR3 loop is CSASSGTPYEQYF. The CDR3 DNA is TGCAGTGCTAGTTCCGGGACTCCCTACGAGCAGTACTTC.

V and J are TRBV4-1 and TRBJ1-1, with no clear D. There are 13 residues in the CDR3. Germline CDR1 MGHRA, CDR2 YSYEKL. V was shortened by 0 bases and J by 10 bases, with 12 bases between the two germline ends. CDR3: CASSQDVGVGAFF. Written as DNA, the CDR3 is TGCGCCAGCAGCCAAGATGTTGGGGTTGGAGCTTTCTTT.

This clone was counted a single time. This chain joins TRBV28 and TRBJ1-4; D ambiguous. There are 15 residues in the CDR3. The V end was cut by 6 bases, the J end by 0 bases, with 11 bases between. The germline gives CDR1 MDHEN, CDR2 SYDVKM. Here the CDR3 DNA reads TGTGCCAGCAGAGGCGGACGGACAACTAATGAAAAACTGTTTTTT. It encodes CASRGGRTTNEKLFF.

CDR3 sequence: CASKHRVFDQPQHF. The CDR3 DNA is TGTGCCAGCAAACACCGGGTGTTTGATCAGCCCCAGCATTTT. The chain couples TRBV28 to TRBJ1-5; no clear D gene. From germline, CDR1 is MDHEN and CDR2 SYDVKM. Trimming cost V 7 bases and J 5 bases, with 15 bases left between them. This CDR3 contains 14 residues.

This clone was observed once. The chain has TRBV6-5 and TRBJ2-2; possible D gene TRBD2, 5 bases. V shed 6 bases and J shed 6 bases, with 17 bases lying between them. Per the germline V gene, CDR1 is MNHEY and CDR2 is SVGAGI. The length of the CDR3 is 15 residues. CDR3 sequence: CASSLDWARAGELFF. CDR3 bases: TGTGCCAGCAGCCTAGATTGGGCGCGGGCCGGGGAGCTGTTTTTT.

The V and J genes are TRBV5-1 and TRBJ2-1, with 8 nucleotides matching TRBD2. After removal of 1 base from V and 0 bases from J, the junction contained 6 bases not matched to a gene. The CDR3 totals 17 residues. Looked up from germline, CDR1 is SGHRS and CDR2 is YFSETQ. The CDR3 DNA reads TGCGCCAGCAGCTTGAGGTTAGCGGGGAGCTCCTACAATGAGCAGTTCTTC. Its protein product is CASSLRLAGSSYNEQFF. The variable domain in full, completed from reference TRBV5-1 and TRBJ2-1, reads KAGVTQTPRYLIKTRGQQVTLSCSPISGHRSVSWYQQTPGQGLQFLFEYFSETQRNKGNFPGRFSGRQFSNSRSEMNVSTLELGDSALYLCASSLRLAGSSYNEQFFGPGTRLTVL.

The chain recombines TRBV9 with TRBJ1-2, with a weak D call TRBD1 (6 bases). Trimming shortened V by 4 bases and J by 1 base, and 14 bases separated the two germline ends. Per the germline V gene, CDR1 is SGDLS and CDR2 is YYNGEE. The CDR3 runs 15 residues. This CDR3 reads CASSPTGVLNYGYTF. CDR3 coding DNA: TGTGCCAGCAGCCCGACAGGAGTCCTTAACTATGGCTACACCTTC.

The rearrangement uses TRBV18 and TRBJ2-3; possibly TRBD2 for D (6 bases). Germline V CDR1 and CDR2: KGHSH, LQKENI. Deletions cut 3 bases from V and 4 bases from J, with 23 bases between. This CDR3 comprises 18 residues. The CDR3 protein is CASSPANGSRIASDTQYF. CDR3 nucleotides: TGTGCCAGCTCACCCGCGAACGGGAGCCGAATAGCCTCAGATACGCAGTATTTT.

The chain has TRBV5-1 and TRBJ1-1; D call uncertain. Germline V gene data show CDR1 as SGHRS and CDR2 as YFSETQ. The CDR3 is 13 residues long. V lost 0 bases and J 12 bases, leaving 15 bases between the germline ends. For the CDR3, the DNA is TGCGCCAGCAGCTTGGGGGGAACCCTCGCCCCTTTCTTT. Protein sequence: CASSLGGTLAPFF.

The rearrangement uses TRBV2 and TRBJ2-2, with 9 bases fitting TRBD1. Per the germline V gene, CDR1 is SNHLY and CDR2 is FYNNEI. With V trimmed by 8 bases and J by 4 bases, 5 bases remained unmatched. The CDR3 loop spans 14 amino acids. In DNA, the CDR3 is TGTGCCAGCCTCCCGGGACAGGGCACCGGGGAGCTGTTTTTT. Encoded protein: CASLPGQGTGELFF.

V is TRBV28 and J is TRBJ2-7; D gene uncertain. Trimming stripped 1 base from V and 2 bases from J, with 9 bases between. This CDR3 contains 14 residues. CDR1 is MDHEN and CDR2 is SYDVKM in the germline V gene. The CDR3 loop reads CASSLYSGAYEQYF. In nucleotides, the CDR3 is TGTGCCAGCAGTTTATACAGTGGAGCCTACGAGCAGTACTTC.

In this sample, this clone turned up a few times. V is TRBV12-3 or TRBV12-4 and J is TRBJ2-2; the D is unclear. The V gene lost 6 bases and the J gene lost 6 bases, with 8 bases spanning the gap. This CDR3 spans 12 amino acids. Here the CDR3 DNA reads TGTGCCAGCAGCCAAAGATCCGGGGAGCTGTTTTTT. Its translation: CASSQRSGELFF.